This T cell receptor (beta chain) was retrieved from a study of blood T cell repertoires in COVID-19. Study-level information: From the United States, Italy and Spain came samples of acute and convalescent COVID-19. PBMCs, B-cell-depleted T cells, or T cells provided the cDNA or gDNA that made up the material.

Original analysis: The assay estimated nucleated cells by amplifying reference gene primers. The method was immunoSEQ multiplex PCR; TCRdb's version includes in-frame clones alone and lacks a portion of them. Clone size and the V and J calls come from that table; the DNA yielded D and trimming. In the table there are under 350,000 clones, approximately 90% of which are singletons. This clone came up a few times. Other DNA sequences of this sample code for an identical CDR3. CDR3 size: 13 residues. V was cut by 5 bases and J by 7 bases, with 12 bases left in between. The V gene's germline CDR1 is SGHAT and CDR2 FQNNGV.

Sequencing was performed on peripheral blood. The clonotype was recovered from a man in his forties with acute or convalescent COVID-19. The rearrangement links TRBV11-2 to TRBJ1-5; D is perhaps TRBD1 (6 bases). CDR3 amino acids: CASSQDRGQPQHF. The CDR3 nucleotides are TGTGCCAGCAGCCAGGACAGAGGCCAGCCCCAGCATTTT. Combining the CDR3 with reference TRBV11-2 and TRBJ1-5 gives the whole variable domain EAGVAQSPRYKIIEKRQSVAFWCNPISGHATLYWYQQILGQGPKLLIQFQNNGVVDDSQLPKDRFSAERLKGVDSTLKIQPAKLEDSAVYLCASSQDRGQPQHFGDGTRLSIL.